What follows are 14 T cell receptor beta chains derived from one specimen sequenced in a study of T-cell reconstitution after alpha-beta-depleted transplantation in children. Unique molecular identifiers were used to barcode this TCRbeta library. A single record per CDR3 protein comes from TCRdb applying MiXCR to the PCR reads. The sample has some 440,000 distinct CDR3 sequences; roughly 16% are singletons. The sample consisted of PBMCs, mostly from graft donor cells, taken 360 days after TCRalphabeta/CD19-depleted stem cell transplant. The receptors shown here come from a boy under two years old who had a stem cell transplant for Wiskott-Aldrich syndrome, so the T cells may come from the graft donor.

This clonotype was found a few times. V and J are TRBV7-9 and TRBJ2-1; 12 bases are a match to TRBD2. The V segment lost 5 bases and the J segment 13 bases; nucleotides outside the gene matches: 15. There are 16 residues in the CDR3. Germline assignment: CDR1 SEHNR and CDR2 FQNEAQ (reference sequence). The CDR3 DNA sequence: TGTGCCAGCAGCGAAGGACTAGCGGGAATTAAGCGGGTCCAGTTCTTC. Encoded protein: CASSEGLAGIKRVQFF.

This chain uses TRBV4-1 with TRBJ2-2, with 7 positions matching TRBD2. Germline V gives CDR1 MGHRA, CDR2 YSYEKL. The junction had 12 bases not matched to a gene; V was cut back by 0 bases and J by 2 bases. This CDR3 is 19 amino acids long. The CDR3 loop reads CASSQEWAGQRGNTGELFF. CDR3 in DNA: TGCGCCAGCAGCCAAGAATGGGCCGGCCAGCGGGGTAACACCGGGGAGCTGTTTTTT.

This clonotype appeared many times. The V call is TRBV5-1, the J call TRBJ2-5; D not resolved. V lost 1 base and J lost 1, with 8 bases in between. The CDR3 runs 14 residues. CDR1 SGHRS and CDR2 YFSETQ come from the germline V gene. The CDR3 DNA follows: TGCGCCAGCAGCTTGTGGGGATCCCAAGAGACCCAGTACTTC. It is translated as CASSLWGSQETQYF.

This clonotype was counted only a few times. The genes are TRBV12-3 or TRBV12-4 and TRBJ2-3; D is ambiguous. CDR3 length: 14 residues. The germline V and J ends were trimmed by 5 bases and 3 bases, with 12 bases remaining between them. CDR3 sequence: CASSPFKGTDTQYF. The CDR3, as DNA: TGTGCCAGCAGTCCTTTTAAAGGGACAGATACGCAGTATTTT.

The chain links TRBV12-3 or TRBV12-4 to TRBJ2-3; the D gene is possibly TRBD1 (5 bases). The ends were cut back, 8 bases at V and 1 base at J, with 10 bases in the middle. The CDR3 is made up of 13 amino acids. The CDR3, as DNA: TGTGCCAGCCTGGGGCATGGCACAGATACGCAGTATTTT. Translating gives CASLGHGTDTQYF.

This clonotype has just a few counts. This rearrangement joins TRBV18 to TRBJ2-2, with 10 bases aligning to TRBD2. With V trimmed by 6 bases and J by 4 bases, 5 bases remained unmatched. The CDR3 runs to 15 residues. In germline, CDR1 is KGHSH, CDR2 LQKENI. The CDR3 nucleotides are TGTGCCAGCTCCCCTAGCGGGAGAACCACCGGGGAGCTGTTTTTT. Residues: CASSPSGRTTGELFF.

This clonotype was counted only a few times. The CDR3 region is CSALTSGGVYEQYF. The CDR3 DNA is TGCAGTGCTCTGACTAGCGGGGGCGTTTACGAGCAGTACTTC. V gene TRBV20-1 combines with J gene TRBJ2-7; 12 positions match TRBD2. The CDR3 length is 14 residues. CDR1 DFQATT and CDR2 SNEGSKA come from the germline V gene (reference sequence). Unmatched junction bases numbered 6, after V lost 5 bases and J lost 4 bases.

The rearrangement joins TRBV20-1 to TRBJ1-1; D remains ambiguous. V lost 5 bases and J lost 3, with 13 bases in between. The CDR3 length is 13 residues. Germline assignment: CDR1 DFQATT and CDR2 SNEGSKA (reference sequence). The CDR3 protein is CSAGPDGYTEAFF. The CDR3 nucleotides are TGCAGTGCTGGACCGGATGGATACACTGAAGCTTTCTTT.

This clonotype showed up just a few times. This chain connects TRBV11-2 to TRBJ2-1; D uncertain. The length of the CDR3 is 13 residues. CDR1 and CDR2 from the germline V gene are SGHAT and FQNNGV. V was pared by 0 bases and J by 14 bases, with 14 bases between. This CDR3 is CASSLDVVSGEFF. DNA of the CDR3: TGTGCCAGCAGCTTAGATGTGGTCTCTGGGGAGTTCTTC.

CDR3 in amino acids: CASSQSQGRGTDTQYF. CDR3 coding DNA: TGTGCCAGCAGCCAGAGCCAGGGAAGAGGCACAGATACGCAGTATTTT. V usage is TRBV14 and J usage is TRBJ2-3; D perhaps matches TRBD1 (5 bases). CDR3 length equals 16 residues. Per germline, CDR1 SGHDN and CDR2 FVKESK. V lost 3 bases, J lost 1 base, and 14 bases lay in between.

V gene TRBV24-1 combines with J gene TRBJ1-2; 7 nucleotides align to TRBD1. The CDR3 is made up of 13 amino acids. With V trimmed by 5 bases and J by 4 bases, 3 bases remained unmatched. Germline V gene lookup returns CDR1 KGHDR and CDR2 SFDVKD. CDR3 protein: CATSGGDSYGYTF. For the CDR3, the DNA is TGTGCCACCAGTGGGGGGGACAGCTATGGCTACACCTTC.

This clonotype was counted a single time. The rearrangement links TRBV30 to TRBJ2-1; the D is unclear. CDR1 and CDR2 (germline): GTSNPN, SVGIG (reference sequence). The length of the CDR3 is 11 residues. Trimming cost V 1 base and J 3 bases, with 1 base left between them. The CDR3 nucleotides read TGTGCCTGGAGTGGCTACAATGAGCAGTTCTTC. Translating it yields CAWSGYNEQFF.

This clonotype was observed a few times. J is TRBJ2-7 and V is TRBV10-3; the D gene is possibly TRBD2 (5 bases). Germline CDR1 ENHRY, CDR2 SYGVKD. This CDR3 spans 14 amino acids. CDR3 residues: CVTRAGETTYEQYF. The CDR3, as DNA: TGTGTGACTCGGGCCGGGGAGACTACCTACGAGCAGTACTTC.

The V gene is TRBV4-1, the J gene TRBJ2-7; D remains ambiguous. V lost 0 bases, J lost 6 bases, and 9 bases lay in between. The CDR3 loop spans 13 amino acids. In germline, CDR1 is MGHRA, CDR2 YSYEKL. CDR3 amino acids: CASSQEWAVEQYF. CDR3 nucleotide sequence: TGCGCCAGCAGCCAAGAATGGGCAGTCGAGCAGTACTTC.